These T cell receptor beta chains were read from a single sample in a study of PD-1 blockade in classical Hodgkin lymphoma. Some clones are missing from TCRdb's copy, which holds only in-frame ones; the method was immunoSEQ multiplex PCR. The data show some 84,000 clones, 89% seen once. The sequenced sample was peripheral blood mononuclear cells (PBMCs), obtained at baseline. The receptors were gathered from a human donor with classical Hodgkin lymphoma. Both conserved end residues are part of each CDR3. D genes are given only for firm matches. Clone size is stated in some rows and not others, as once, few, many or a class when expanded.

size: .
J: TRBJ2-7
D: .
V: TRBV27
length: 12
DNA: TGTGCCAGCAGCACAGACAGCTACGAGCAGTACTTC
CDR3: CASSTDSYEQYF

size: .
J: TRBJ2-1
D: TRBD2
V: TRBV2
length: 14
DNA: TGTGCCAGCAAACCGGGACTAGCGGGTAATGAGCAGTTCTTC
CDR3: CASKPGLAGNEQFF

size: .
J: TRBJ1-4
D: .
V: TRBV2
length: 13
DNA: TGTGCCAGCAGGGACGGACGGGATGAAAAACTGTTTTTT
CDR3: CASRDGRDEKLFF

size: .
J: TRBJ2-7
D: .
V: TRBV7-9
length: 17
DNA: TGTGCCAGCAGCTTAGTAAGTCAACTACGCTCTGCCTACGAGCAGTACTTC
CDR3: CASSLVSQLRSAYEQYF

size: .
J: TRBJ2-1
D: TRBD2
V: TRBV12-5
length: 17
DNA: TGTGCTAGTGGCCGAGAGTTAGCGGGAGTTGCCTACAATGAGCAGTTCTTC
CDR3: CASGRELAGVAYNEQFF

size: .
J: TRBJ2-1
D: TRBD2
V: TRBV11-2
length: 18
DNA: TGTGCCAGCAGGCAGGTCGGACTAGCGGGAGCAAGGGGGAATGAGCAGTTCTTC
CDR3: CASRQVGLAGARGNEQFF

size: .
J: TRBJ2-7
D: .
V: TRBV14
length: 11
DNA: TGTGCCAGCGGGCCGGTCTACGAGCAGTACTTC
CDR3: CASGPVYEQYF

size: .
J: TRBJ2-7
D: .
V: TRBV5-1
length: 14
DNA: TGCGCCAGCAGCTTGGGAGGGTACTCCTACGAGCAGTACTTC
CDR3: CASSLGGYSYEQYF

size: .
J: TRBJ1-4
D: .
V: TRBV27
length: 15
DNA: TGTGCTACCCCAGGGAGAGGTTGGACTAATGAAAAACTGTTTTTT
CDR3: CATPGRGWTNEKLFF

size: once
J: TRBJ2-1
D: .
V: TRBV10-1
length: 14
DNA: TGCGCCAGCAGTGCAGCGAGTACCTACAATGAGCAGTTCTTC
CDR3: CASSAASTYNEQFF

size: .
J: TRBJ1-1
D: TRBD1
V: TRBV6-6
length: 15
DNA: TGTGCCAGCAGTTACTTAGCAGGGGGCAATTCTGAAGCTTTCTTT
CDR3: CASSYLAGGNSEAFF

size: .
J: TRBJ2-3
D: .
V: TRBV6-5
length: 15
DNA: TGTGCCAGCAGTTACGATGGCGGGAGCACAGATACGCAGTATTTT
CDR3: CASSYDGGSTDTQYF

size: .
J: TRBJ1-2
D: .
V: TRBV5-1
length: 16
DNA: TGCGCCAGCAGCCCCACCCAAAACAGGGTTCCCTATGGCTACACCTTC
CDR3: CASSPTQNRVPYGYTF

size: .
J: TRBJ1-1
D: TRBD1
V: TRBV7-8
length: 15
DNA: TGTGCCAGCCGCCGGGACAGGAAACTGAACACTGAAGCTTTCTTT
CDR3: CASRRDRKLNTEAFF

size: .
J: TRBJ1-5
D: .
V: TRBV2
length: 12
DNA: TGTGCCAGCAAGGGGTCAAATCAGCCCCAGCATTTT
CDR3: CASKGSNQPQHF

size: .
J: TRBJ2-1
D: .
V: TRBV19
length: 15
DNA: TGTGCCAGTAGTATAGCGAGTCGGCAATACAATGAGCAGTTCTTC
CDR3: CASSIASRQYNEQFF

size: .
J: TRBJ1-1
D: .
V: TRBV29-1
length: 11
DNA: TGCACTGGGAGGGGAGGCACTGAAGCTTTCTTT
CDR3: CTGRGGTEAFF

size: .
J: TRBJ1-2
D: .
V: TRBV19
length: 13
DNA: TGTGCCAGTAGGTCAAAATGGCATTATGGCTACACCTTC
CDR3: CASRSKWHYGYTF

size: .
J: TRBJ1-2
D: .
V: TRBV28
length: 12
DNA: TGTGCCAGCAGTTTGTTGGGGAGAGGCTACACCTTC
CDR3: CASSLLGRGYTF

size: .
J: TRBJ1-5
D: .
V: TRBV30
length: 13
DNA: TGTGCCTGGACTGAGGCACAGGGTCAGCCCCAGCATTTT
CDR3: CAWTEAQGQPQHF

size: .
J: TRBJ2-5
D: TRBD1
V: TRBV6-1
length: 16
DNA: TGTGCCAGCAGTGGCGGACAGGGGGTCACCCAAGAGACCCAGTACTTC
CDR3: CASSGGQGVTQETQYF

size: few
J: TRBJ1-3
D: TRBD1
V: TRBV5-1
length: 15
DNA: TGCGCCAGCAGCCCCACAGGGGACTCTGGAAACACCATATATTTT
CDR3: CASSPTGDSGNTIYF

size: once
J: TRBJ2-3
D: TRBD2
V: TRBV10-1
length: 16
DNA: TGCGCCAGCAGTGTACTAGCGGGAGATCGCACAGATACGCAGTATTTT
CDR3: CASSVLAGDRTDTQYF

size: .
J: TRBJ1-1
D: TRBD1
V: TRBV7-9
length: 19
DNA: TGTGCCAGCAGCTTAACCCCATCCCGGGACAGGGAGCCCCACTTTGAAGCTTTCTTT
CDR3: CASSLTPSRDREPHFEAFF